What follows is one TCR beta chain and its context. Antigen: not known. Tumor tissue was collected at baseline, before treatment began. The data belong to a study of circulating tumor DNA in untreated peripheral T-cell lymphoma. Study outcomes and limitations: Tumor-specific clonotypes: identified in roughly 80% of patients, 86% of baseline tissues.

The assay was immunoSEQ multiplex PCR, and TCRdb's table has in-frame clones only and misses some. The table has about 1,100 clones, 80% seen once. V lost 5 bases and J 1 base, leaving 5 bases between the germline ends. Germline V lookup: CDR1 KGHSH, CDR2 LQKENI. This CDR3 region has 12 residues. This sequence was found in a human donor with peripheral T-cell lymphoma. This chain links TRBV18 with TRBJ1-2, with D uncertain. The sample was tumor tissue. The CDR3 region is CASSDNNYGYTF. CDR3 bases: TGTGCCAGCTCAGATAATAACTATGGCTACACCTTC.